Listed below are T cell receptor beta chains from one sample, sequenced in a study of blood T cell repertoires in COVID-19. Method: immunoSEQ multiplex PCR; TCRdb's copy keeps in-frame clones and lacks some. The data show some 200,000 clones, roughly 87% seen once. Sequencing used peripheral blood. All receptors come from a woman aged 18-29 years who had recovered from COVID-19. Both conserved end residues are part of each CDR3. The D gene is left open where the match is weak.

>TRBV4-2|TRBJ1-1|NA|14
CASSQRGQNTEAFF
>TRBV7-2|TRBJ2-7|NA|14
CASNRGTSSYEQYF
>TRBV19|TRBJ2-7|TRBD2|17
CASSIATSGSVSYEQYF
>TRBV11-3|TRBJ2-1|NA|13
CASSPDRGNEQFF
>TRBV2|TRBJ2-7|TRBD2|13
CASGGGRGHEQYF
>TRBV6-4|TRBJ1-5|NA|17
CASSAFLRQLLLQPQHF
>TRBV11-1|TRBJ1-1|NA|14
CASSPRGSNTEAFF
>TRBV9|TRBJ1-2|NA|15
CASSVAGVSNYGYTF
>TRBV3-1/TRBV3-2|TRBJ2-7|NA|13
CASSQDRVGEQYF
>TRBV18|TRBJ2-1|NA|12
CASSRESDEQFF
>TRBV27|TRBJ1-5|NA|14
CASRRGQHNQPQHF
>TRBV27|TRBJ2-7|NA|15
CASSLVGSGSGEQYF
>TRBV13|TRBJ2-1|NA|16
CASSSLRGGTYNEQFF
>TRBV11-2|TRBJ2-7|NA|14
CASSYNGNFYEQYF
>TRBV6-2/TRBV6-3|TRBJ2-2|TRBD2|16
CASSYLAGGRTGELFF
>TRBV6-5|TRBJ1-1|NA|13
CAIGQNLNTEAFF
>TRBV21-1|TRBJ2-7|NA|15
CASSLYWDTPYEQYF
>TRBV19|TRBJ2-3|TRBD2|17
CASNRGGGSGFTDTQYF
>TRBV25-1|TRBJ2-3|TRBD2|15
CASSEAGGPRGTQYF
>TRBV25-1|TRBJ1-4|NA|14
CASSEYSTGEKLFF
>TRBV29-1|TRBJ1-1|NA|11
CSFATQGEAFF
>TRBV7-7|TRBJ2-7|TRBD1|13
CASSLVGTAEQYF
>TRBV15|TRBJ1-2|TRBD1|16
CATSRRTGARNYGYTF
>TRBV28|TRBJ2-3|NA|15
CASSSQGGRTDTQYF
>TRBV6-6|TRBJ1-2|NA|14
CASSYSRGNYGYTF
>TRBV2|TRBJ2-3|TRBD2|14
CASREGLPTDTQYF
>TRBV7-2|TRBJ2-5|TRBD2|16
CASSPRTSGNWETQYF
>TRBV13|TRBJ2-5|NA|16
CASSLGLGAGDWTQYF
>TRBV10-3|TRBJ2-7|NA|13
CAISPDSSYEQYF
>TRBV6-5|TRBJ1-1|NA|13
CASSYGGATEAFF
>TRBV9|TRBJ2-1|NA|13
CASSVWRNNEQFF
>TRBV19|TRBJ2-5|NA|14
CASSKWTSQETQYF
>TRBV2|TRBJ2-2|NA|11
CASRYSGELFF
>TRBV5-1|TRBJ2-1|TRBD1|15
CASSPPGQGYNEQFF
>TRBV9|TRBJ2-6|NA|19
CASSVPTGTPNSGANVLTF
>TRBV5-6|TRBJ2-1|TRBD2|15
CASIPGLAGGNEQFF
>TRBV29-1|TRBJ1-1|NA|14
CSAGKQLMNTEAFF
>TRBV4-2|TRBJ2-2|NA|16
CASSQETRGYTGELFF
>TRBV25-1|TRBJ1-1|TRBD1|18
CASSESTGGVLLDTEAFF
>TRBV6-5|TRBJ1-3|NA|15
CASSPDTISGNTIYF
>TRBV3-1/TRBV3-2|TRBJ1-2|TRBD1|14
CASSQDTGDYGYTF
>TRBV4-3|TRBJ2-1|TRBD1|15
CASSPGTGNMGEQFF
>TRBV7-2|TRBJ1-3|NA|18
CASSFRYGGANTGNTIYF